This TCR beta chain was retrieved from a study of blood T cell repertoires in COVID-19. Study in general: Italy, Spain and the United States were the sources of the convalescent and acute COVID-19 samples. From T cells, B-cell-depleted T cells, or PBMCs came the material, which was cDNA or gDNA.

Here immunoSEQ multiplex PCR was the method, and the copy in TCRdb shows in-frame clones only, minus some. Here the sample spans 230,000 or so clones, approximately 88% being singletons. This clone came up a few times. CDR1 and CDR2 from the germline V gene are SGHTA and FQGNSA. The CDR3 length is 16 residues. The V end lost 1 base, the J end lost 4 bases, and 13 bases lay between the germline ends. The receptor comes from a woman aged 35 to 49 with acute COVID-19. The chain uses TRBV7-2 and TRBJ2-2; D is uncertain. The sample comprised PBMCs or T cells enriched from blood (not recorded which). Here the CDR3 DNA reads TGTGCCAGCAGCTTAGGTCTAGTTATTGGCACCGGGGAGCTGTTTTTT. This translates into CASSLGLVIGTGELFF.